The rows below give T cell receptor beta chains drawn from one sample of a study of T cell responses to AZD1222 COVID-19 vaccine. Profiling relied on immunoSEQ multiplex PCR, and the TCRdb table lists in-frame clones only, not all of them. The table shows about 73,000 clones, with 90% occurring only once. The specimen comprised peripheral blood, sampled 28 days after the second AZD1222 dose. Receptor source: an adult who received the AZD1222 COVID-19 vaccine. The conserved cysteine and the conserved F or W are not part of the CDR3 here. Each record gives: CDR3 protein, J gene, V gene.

CDR3: ASSVFRDSGNTIY
J: TRBJ1-3
V: TRBV7-9

CDR3: ATSDLNSYNEQF
J: TRBJ2-1
V: TRBV24-1

CDR3: ASSPQGAQETQY
J: TRBJ2-5
V: TRBV5-4

CDR3: ASSPTVVYEQY
J: TRBJ2-7
V: TRBV28

CDR3: SVGPGTGVDYGYT
J: TRBJ1-2
V: TRBV29-1

CDR3: ASSLGGRSGDTEAF
J: TRBJ1-1
V: TRBV5-6

CDR3: ASGTSGSPLH
J: TRBJ1-6
V: TRBV30

CDR3: ASSLGLAGGYTDTQY
J: TRBJ2-3
V: TRBV5-1

CDR3: ASSRPRGARQPQH
J: TRBJ1-5
V: TRBV7-4

CDR3: ASSQDHRRQLDYGYT
J: TRBJ1-2
V: TRBV4-3

CDR3: ASSLGAGEETQY
J: TRBJ2-5
V: TRBV5-1

CDR3: ASSLDRGQPQETQY
J: TRBJ2-5
V: TRBV7-8

CDR3: ASSYWGNTEAF
J: TRBJ1-1
V: TRBV6-5

CDR3: ASSLLRDTQY
J: TRBJ2-3
V: TRBV5-1

CDR3: ASSYLSPGQGFHEQY
J: TRBJ2-7
V: TRBV6-2/TRBV6-3

CDR3: ASGPRTSTNEKLF
J: TRBJ1-4
V: TRBV6-5

CDR3: ASSQGRRRLYGYT
J: TRBJ1-2
V: TRBV13

CDR3: ASSPSRDRDEQY
J: TRBJ2-7
V: TRBV5-4

CDR3: ASSLDRGQPQH
J: TRBJ1-5
V: TRBV28

CDR3: ASSPGQGGGYT
J: TRBJ1-2
V: TRBV12-3/TRBV12-4

CDR3: ASRERGLNTGELF
J: TRBJ2-2
V: TRBV2

CDR3: ASSPVGNDGYT
J: TRBJ1-2
V: TRBV6-5

CDR3: ASSLGAAGALAKNIQY
J: TRBJ2-4
V: TRBV7-2

CDR3: ASSPTGQGLQPQH
J: TRBJ1-5
V: TRBV4-1

CDR3: ASSLFASSENTEAF
J: TRBJ1-1
V: TRBV7-6

CDR3: ASSLRTGQDYGYT
J: TRBJ1-2
V: TRBV7-6

CDR3: ASTQGVSSNQPQH
J: TRBJ1-5
V: TRBV19